This entry describes one T cell receptor beta chain. This sample is drawn from a study of blood T cell repertoires in COVID-19. The wider study: The United States, Italy and Spain were the sources of the acute and convalescent COVID-19 samples. Nucleic acid was either cDNA or gDNA, and it came from T cells, B-cell-depleted T cells, or PBMCs.

CDR3 length equals 14 residues. CDR1 and CDR2 from the germline V gene are SGHAT and FQNNGV. J was trimmed by 5 bases and V by 5 bases; bases with no gene match: 7. Original analysis: Estimates of nucleated cell counts were drawn from the amplification of reference gene primers. Some clones are missing from TCRdb's copy, which holds only in-frame ones; the method was immunoSEQ multiplex PCR. D and trimming come from the DNA, and the V and J calls and clone size come from that table. This table has roughly 290,000 clones, around 91% appearing once. Cohort placement rested on clinical history that participants reported themselves.

This TCR was sampled from a woman aged 18-29 years with acute COVID-19. The chain joins TRBV11-2 to TRBJ1-1, with 8 nucleotides matching TRBD1. The source material was PBMCs or T cells enriched from blood (not recorded which). The CDR3 protein is CASSLTGARTEAFF. The CDR3 region has the DNA TGTGCCAGCAGCCTGACAGGGGCGAGGACTGAAGCTTTCTTT.